These T cell receptor beta chains were read from a single sample in a study of shared clonotypes between healthy human individuals. Libraries were prepared by immunoSEQ multiplex PCR; TCRdb keeps only in-frame clonotypes and omits some of them. This sample has about 680,000 clones; less than 85% occur once, and the top ten carry approximately 1.7%. Specimen: memory CD4+ T cells sorted from blood. The receptors here all came from a woman in her 30s in good health. CDR3s leave out the opening cysteine and the closing phenylalanine or tryptophan. A D gene is named only where the DNA matches it firmly.

TRBV7-3	.	TRBJ1-1	ASSPGQTNTEAF
TRBV18	TRBD1	TRBJ1-1	ASKPGQSANTEAF
TRBV27	.	TRBJ1-1	ASSFGGYNTEAF
TRBV18	.	TRBJ2-3	ASSPNRGVGDYSTDTQY
TRBV7-2	TRBD1	TRBJ1-2	ASSHGRGLGYT
TRBV19	TRBD2	TRBJ2-1	ASTPGLAGGPWEQF
TRBV10-1	.	TRBJ1-5	ANISTPNQPQH
TRBV15	TRBD2	TRBJ2-3	ATSRDIWEGDTQY
TRBV4-1	TRBD1	TRBJ1-1	ASSQDRGQTLTEAF
TRBV9	.	TRBJ2-5	ASSVVGGAETQY
TRBV18	.	TRBJ2-7	ASSQDGSSYEQY
TRBV19	TRBD2	TRBJ2-5	ASSLNPGLAGTRETQY
TRBV7-3	TRBD2	TRBJ2-1	ASRNPGTSYNEQF
TRBV11-3	.	TRBJ2-7	ASSPSGNEQY
TRBV19	TRBD1	TRBJ2-4	ASSILLGQGLQNIQY
TRBV25-1	.	TRBJ2-3	ASSEPDTDTQY
TRBV5-6	TRBD1	TRBJ1-6	ASSSTGSPNSPLH